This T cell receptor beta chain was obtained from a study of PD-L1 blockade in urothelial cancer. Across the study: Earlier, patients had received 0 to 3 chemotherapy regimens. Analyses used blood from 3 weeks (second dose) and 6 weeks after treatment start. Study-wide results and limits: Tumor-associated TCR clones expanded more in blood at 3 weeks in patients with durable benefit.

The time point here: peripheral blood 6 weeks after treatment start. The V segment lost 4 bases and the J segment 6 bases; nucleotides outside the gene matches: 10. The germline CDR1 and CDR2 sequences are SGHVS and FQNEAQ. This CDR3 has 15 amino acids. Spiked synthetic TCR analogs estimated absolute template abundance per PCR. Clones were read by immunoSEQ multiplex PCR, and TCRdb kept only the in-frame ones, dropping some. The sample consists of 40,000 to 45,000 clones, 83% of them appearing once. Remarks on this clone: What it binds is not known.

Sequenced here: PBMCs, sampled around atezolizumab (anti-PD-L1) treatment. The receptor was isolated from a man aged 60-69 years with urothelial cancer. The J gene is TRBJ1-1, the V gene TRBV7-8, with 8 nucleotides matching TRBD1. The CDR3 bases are TGTGCCAGCAGCTCCTACAGGGGGAGCTTATCTGAAGCTTTCTTT. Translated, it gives CASSSYRGSLSEAFF.